The 16 T cell receptor beta chains below all came from one sample that was sequenced in a study of blood T cell repertoires in COVID-19. Produced via immunoSEQ multiplex PCR; TCRdb's table is partial and in-frame only. Of roughly 250,000 clones listed, approximately 90% were seen once; the top ten hold 7.2%. Sample: peripheral blood. These receptors came from a man aged 55 to 70 who had recovered from COVID-19.

This chain connects TRBV10-3 to TRBJ1-2; 7 nucleotides line up with TRBD1. Germline V gives CDR1 ENHRY, CDR2 SYGVKD. There are 14 residues in the CDR3. Trimming took 4 bases from V and 4 from J; bases not matched to a gene: 6. The CDR3 DNA reads as TGTGCCATCAGTGGGGGACAGCGTTTCTATGGCTACACCTTC. It codes for CAISGGQRFYGYTF.

The CDR3: CASSQDRGPAQPQHF. In DNA, the CDR3 is TGCGCCAGCAGCCAGGACAGGGGGCCTGCTCAGCCCCAGCATTTT. The J gene is TRBJ1-5, the V gene TRBV4-1; 11 bases are shared with TRBD1. From germline, CDR1 is MGHRA and CDR2 YSYEKL. The CDR3 loop spans 15 amino acids. With V trimmed by 3 bases and J by 6 bases, 4 bases remained unmatched.

In its sample, this clone was seen once. The rearrangement links TRBV5-3 to TRBJ2-1; a possible D gene is TRBD1 (7 bases). TRBV5-3 belongs to the ORF category, with a function that is uncertain. V lost 3 bases and J 3 bases, leaving 22 bases between the germline ends. This CDR3 is 18 amino acids long. CDR3 nucleotide sequence: TGTGCCAGAAGCTGGAGGGGACCAGGGACAGCCAACTACAATGAGCAGTTCTTC. Translation gives CARSWRGPGTANYNEQFF.

The J gene is TRBJ2-3, the V gene TRBV29-1; no firm D call. The ends were cut back, 4 bases at V and 1 base at J, with 6 bases in the middle. The CDR3 extends over 12 amino acids. CDR1 SQVTM and CDR2 ANQGSEA come from the germline V gene. For the CDR3, the DNA is TGCAGCGTTGCTAGAGGCACAGATACGCAGTATTTT. It translates to CSVARGTDTQYF.

The chain employs TRBV18 and TRBJ2-2; D is perhaps TRBD1 (6 bases). This CDR3 has 16 residues. Trimming shortened V by 0 bases and J by 0 bases, and 8 bases separated the two germline ends. Germline V gene data show CDR1 as KGHSH and CDR2 as LQKENI. CDR3 residues: CASSPPAGANTGELFF. CDR3 nucleotide sequence: TGTGCCAGCTCACCACCGGCAGGGGCGAACACCGGGGAGCTGTTTTTT.

V gene TRBV10-2 combines with J gene TRBJ1-6, with D unresolved. The CDR3 is 12 amino acids. CDR1 and CDR2 (germline): WSHSY, SAAADI. V lost 9 bases, J lost 6 bases, and 9 bases lay in between. CDR3 protein: CASGQTNSPLHF. The CDR3 bases are TGCGCCAGTGGGCAAACTAATTCACCCCTCCACTTT.

The gene calls are TRBV5-6 and TRBJ2-3; the D gene is possibly TRBD2 (6 bases). V was shortened by 2 bases and J by 1 base, with 14 bases between the two germline ends. This CDR3 has 16 residues. CDR1 SGHDT and CDR2 YYEEEE come from the germline V gene. The CDR3: CASSLLDGGRTDTQYF. For the CDR3, the DNA is TGTGCCAGCAGCTTACTGGACGGGGGACGCACAGATACGCAGTATTTT.

The rearrangement joins TRBV14 to TRBJ2-7, with D tentatively TRBD2 (5 bases). The germline CDR1 and CDR2 sequences are SGHDN and FVKESK. The CDR3 is 12 residues long. Trimming left V 1 base short and J 9 bases short, with 10 bases between. In DNA form, the CDR3 reads TGTGCCAGCAGCCAAGTGAGCGGCCCGCAGTACGTC. Residues: CASSQVSGPQYV.

CDR3 amino acids: CASSEDIGLNTIYF. In DNA, the CDR3 is TGTGCCAGCAGTGAAGACATCGGGTTGAACACCATATATTTT. The rearrangement joins TRBV6-1 to TRBJ1-3; no reliable D call. Trimming took 1 base from V and 7 from J, leaving 11 bases between them. Per the germline V gene, CDR1 is MNHNS and CDR2 is SASEGT. The CDR3 runs to 14 residues.

This chain links TRBV2 with TRBJ2-7; D is uncertain. Per the germline V gene, CDR1 is SNHLY and CDR2 is FYNNEI. The CDR3 loop spans 15 amino acids. V dropped 0 bases and J dropped 0 bases, with 9 bases sitting between them. The CDR3 DNA follows: TGTGCCAGCAGTGAAGCGCAGGTTTCCTCCTACGAGCAGTACTTC. It is translated as CASSEAQVSSYEQYF. The variable domain in full, with the rest retrieved from reference TRBV2 and TRBJ2-7, is EPEVTQTPSHQVTQMGQEVILRCVPISNHLYFYWYRQILGQKVEFLVSFYNNEISEKSEIFDDQFSVERPDGSNFTLKIRSTKLEDSAMYFCASSEAQVSSYEQYFGPGTRLTVT.

In regard to this clone: The junction shows a germline mismatch at one end, possibly a read error. The chain employs TRBV15 and TRBJ1-2; D remains ambiguous. CDR3 length equals 13 residues. The germline CDR1 and CDR2 sequences are LNHNV and YYDKDF (reference sequence). The CDR3 DNA reads as TGTGCCACCAGTAGAGTTCTAAACTATGGCTACACCTTC. It is translated as CATSRVLNYGYTF.

The V call is TRBV6-4, the J call TRBJ1-5; D may be TRBD1 (6 bases). The CDR3 runs to 15 residues. Germline V CDR1 and CDR2: MRHNA, SNTAGT. The V end lost 6 bases, the J end lost 0 bases, and 12 bases lay between the germline ends. The CDR3 sequence is CASRGAYYSNQPQHF. The CDR3 nucleotides read TGTGCCAGCAGGGGGGCCTACTATAGCAATCAGCCCCAGCATTTT.

The chain combines TRBV25-1 with TRBJ2-3, with TRBD1 matching 7 bases. CDR3 length: 14 amino acids. From germline, CDR1 is MGHDK and CDR2 SYGVNS. The V segment lost 2 bases and the J segment 4 bases; nucleotides outside the gene matches: 3. CDR3: CASSEPGTADTQYF. Here the CDR3 DNA reads TGTGCCAGCAGTGAACCCGGGACAGCAGATACGCAGTATTTT.

The chain combines TRBV15 with TRBJ2-1, with D unclear. This CDR3 is built from 15 residues. Germline loops: CDR1 LNHNV, CDR2 YYDKDF (reference sequence). Trimming took off 1 base at V and 4 bases at J, with 11 bases between the two ends. The DNA of the CDR3 is TGTGCCACCAGCAGAGGTGGGCCCTTATACAATGAGCAGTTCTTC. Translation: CATSRGGPLYNEQFF.

This chain connects TRBV5-1 to TRBJ1-5; maybe TRBD1 (6 bases). CDR1 is SGHRS and CDR2 is YFSETQ in the germline V gene. Trimming shortened V by 4 bases and J by 0 bases, and 8 bases separated the two germline ends. This CDR3 is built from 14 residues. Here the CDR3 DNA reads TGCGCCAGCAGCCAGGACAGTAGCAATCAGCCCCAGCATTTT. Amino acid sequence: CASSQDSSNQPQHF.

The J gene is TRBJ1-2, the V gene TRBV7-2; 7 bases map to TRBD1. Germline loops: CDR1 SGHTA, CDR2 FQGNSA. V was clipped by 1 base and J by 6 bases; unmatched bases: 8. This CDR3 region has 15 residues. CDR3 sequence: CASSLVGTVLHGYTF. The CDR3 DNA sequence: TGTGCCAGCAGCTTAGTCGGGACAGTGCTACATGGCTACACCTTC. Using reference TRBV7-2 and TRBJ1-2 for the parts outside the CDR3, the full variable domain is GAGVSQSPSNKVTEKGKDVELRCDPISGHTALYWYRQSLGQGLEFLIYFQGNSAPDKSGLPSDRFSAERTGGSVSTLTIQRTQQEDSAVYLCASSLVGTVLHGYTFGSGTRLTVV.